The TCR beta chain described here comes from a study of CD8 T cells in ankylosing spondylitis (dated by TCRdb to 2015 to 2018). Some background on the complete study: The study profiled T cell receptor beta repertoires in healthy donors and ankylosing spondylitis patients to find disease-linked TCR variants. The whole study cohort included 108 healthy donors and 20 to 30 ankylosing spondylitis patients. Peripheral blood was sampled, and synovial fluid was additionally collected from ankylosing spondylitis patients.

Here is what the overall study found, with its caveats: In peripheral blood, the disease-linked clones were found at relatively low frequencies and had a CD8+ phenotype. According to the report, matched synovial fluid samples from ankylosing spondylitis patients were significantly enriched for the disease-linked clones. Some TCR beta motif variants had previously been reported in synovial fluid and blood of reactive arthritis patients, which suggested common disease-initiation mechanisms. Blood from ankylosing spondylitis patients appeared to be characterized by a TCR beta motif composed of roughly eight highly homologous amino acid variants.

This clonotype has ten or more counts. Its antigen is not yet known. Base quality data are lacking; no much larger clone is found one base away. The junction carries 13 bases between V and J, which are trimmed by 0 bases and 1 base respectively. The CDR3 holds 15 amino acids from the cysteine to the phenylalanine. Kept here is only the CDR3 DNA, which spans 45 bases and is read in frame from base 1. CDR1 is given as DFQATT and CDR2 as SNEGSKA, both from the germline V gene (reference sequence). Reads for this sample came from an Illumina HiSeq 2500. Quantitative 5'-RACE with molecular barcodes was the method used to prepare the TCR beta libraries. The authors' analysis ran thus. To identify disease-linked TCR variants, a new computational method was used, one built on a probabilistic model of VDJ rearrangement. In-frame beta chains were kept once TCRdb had trimmed the public reads at Q25 with fastp and called clones with MiXCR. When rows share a CDR3 protein, they turn into one entry using the most common DNA and genes. What appears here as the V and J calls and clone size reflects TCRdb's work, not the paper's. This sample gives around 490,000 distinct CDR3 sequences in total; under 5.5% of them show up just once. Of the sample, under 4.5% is held by the ten largest clones.

The receptor's source is a male donor with ankylosing spondylitis. The V and J segments used are TRBV20-1 and TRBJ2-7; the D gene is perhaps TRBD1, on 6 matching bases. Sequencing was done on a sample of blood, either unsorted or a sorted T cell fraction (not recorded which). CDR3 protein: CSARDLWTASYEQYF. The DNA sequence reads TGCAGTGCTAGAGATCTCTGGACAGCGTCCTACGAGCAGTACTTC.